Listed below are T cell receptor beta chains from one sample, sequenced in a study of T cells in localized non-small cell lung cancer. Method: immunoSEQ multiplex PCR; TCRdb's copy keeps in-frame clones and lacks some. The table lists about 72,000 clones, roughly 86% of them singletons. Material: peripheral blood, obtained before any cancer treatment. The receptors were gathered from a female donor aged 60 or older with stage I lung adenocarcinoma. CDR3s include the opening cysteine and the closing phenylalanine or tryptophan. The order of the fields is D gene, clone size, J gene, V gene, CDR3 DNA, CDR3 protein. A D gene is named only where the DNA matches it firmly. The listing skips clone size in some rows; elsewhere it reads once, few, many or a size class.

d_call: TRBD2; clone_size: NA; j_call: TRBJ2-3; v_call: TRBV4-2; cdr3_nt: TGTGCCAGCAGCGGAATAGCGGGGGCGGTAGATACGCAGTATTTT; cdr3_aa: CASSGIAGAVDTQYF
d_call: TRBD1; clone_size: NA; j_call: TRBJ2-1; v_call: TRBV14; cdr3_nt: TGTGCCAGCAGCCTCCGACAGGGGAATTGGAATGAGCAGTTCTTC; cdr3_aa: CASSLRQGNWNEQFF
d_call: TRBD2; clone_size: NA; j_call: TRBJ2-5; v_call: TRBV7-2; cdr3_nt: TGTGCCAGCAGCGACCGTAGCGGGAGGGTGGAGACCCAGTACTTC; cdr3_aa: CASSDRSGRVETQYF
d_call: NA; clone_size: NA; j_call: TRBJ2-7; v_call: TRBV5-4; cdr3_nt: TGTGCCAGCAGCGCCCCTTTTAGGGGAGAGGTCTACGAGCAGTACTTC; cdr3_aa: CASSAPFRGEVYEQYF
d_call: TRBD2; clone_size: NA; j_call: TRBJ2-1; v_call: TRBV29-1; cdr3_nt: TGCAGCGTCCCAAGGACTAGCGGGAGATTCGATGAGCAGTTCTTC; cdr3_aa: CSVPRTSGRFDEQFF
d_call: TRBD1; clone_size: NA; j_call: TRBJ2-4; v_call: TRBV4-1; cdr3_nt: TGCGCCAGCAGCCAAGGTATCCGGGACAGGGCCCGTTTGAACATTCAGTACTTC; cdr3_aa: CASSQGIRDRARLNIQYF
d_call: TRBD1; clone_size: NA; j_call: TRBJ2-1; v_call: TRBV11-3; cdr3_nt: TGTGCCAGCACCTCGGACAGGACTTACAATGAGCAGTTCTTC; cdr3_aa: CASTSDRTYNEQFF
d_call: NA; clone_size: NA; j_call: TRBJ1-1; v_call: TRBV18; cdr3_nt: TGTGCCAGCTCAGGGCGGCTGAACACTGAAGCTTTCTTT; cdr3_aa: CASSGRLNTEAFF
d_call: NA; clone_size: NA; j_call: TRBJ2-1; v_call: TRBV20-1; cdr3_nt: TGCAGTGCTACCAGGGACTCCCCCTTCTTC; cdr3_aa: CSATRDSPFF
d_call: NA; clone_size: NA; j_call: TRBJ1-5; v_call: TRBV23-1; cdr3_nt: TGCGCCAGCAGTCAATCGGCGGGGAGGGGGTATCGCAATCAGCCCCAGCATTTT; cdr3_aa: CASSQSAGRGYRNQPQHF
d_call: NA; clone_size: NA; j_call: TRBJ2-7; v_call: TRBV6-6; cdr3_nt: TGTGCCAGCAGTGACATGAACTCCTACGAGCAGTACTTC; cdr3_aa: CASSDMNSYEQYF
d_call: NA; clone_size: NA; j_call: TRBJ2-7; v_call: TRBV2; cdr3_nt: TGTGCCAGCAGCATGACAGAATTAACCTACGAGCAGTACTTC; cdr3_aa: CASSMTELTYEQYF
d_call: NA; clone_size: NA; j_call: TRBJ2-2; v_call: TRBV2; cdr3_nt: TGTGCCAGCAGTGAGTCAGACACCGGGGAGCTGTTTTTT; cdr3_aa: CASSESDTGELFF
d_call: NA; clone_size: NA; j_call: TRBJ2-7; v_call: TRBV11-3; cdr3_nt: TGTGCCAGCACCGCGGGACAGAGCTACGAGCAGTACTTC; cdr3_aa: CASTAGQSYEQYF
d_call: NA; clone_size: NA; j_call: TRBJ2-3; v_call: TRBV6-6; cdr3_nt: TGTGCCAGCAGTAGACTAGGACGGAGCACAGATACGCAGTATTTT; cdr3_aa: CASSRLGRSTDTQYF
d_call: NA; clone_size: NA; j_call: TRBJ1-5; v_call: TRBV19; cdr3_nt: TGTGCCAGACGGGGCTATCAGCCCCAGCATTTT; cdr3_aa: CARRGYQPQHF
d_call: TRBD1; clone_size: medium-sized; j_call: TRBJ1-5; v_call: TRBV5-5; cdr3_nt: TGTGCCAGCAGCCTCGACAGGGGGTATCAGCCCCAGCATTTT; cdr3_aa: CASSLDRGYQPQHF
d_call: NA; clone_size: NA; j_call: TRBJ1-4; v_call: TRBV30; cdr3_nt: TGTGCCTGGAGTGATCAAACTGGGGGGTTTGAAAAACTGTTTTTT; cdr3_aa: CAWSDQTGGFEKLFF
d_call: NA; clone_size: NA; j_call: TRBJ1-1; v_call: TRBV11-2; cdr3_nt: TGTGCCAGCAGCCAACAGACGTTGAACACTGAAGCTTTCTTT; cdr3_aa: CASSQQTLNTEAFF
d_call: TRBD1; clone_size: NA; j_call: TRBJ1-1; v_call: TRBV14; cdr3_nt: TGTGCCAGCAGCCCCACAGGGGCCACTGTCGCTTTCTTT; cdr3_aa: CASSPTGATVAFF
d_call: TRBD1; clone_size: NA; j_call: TRBJ1-5; v_call: TRBV5-1; cdr3_nt: TGCGCCAGCAGCCGAACAGGGGACAAACAGCCCCAGCATTTT; cdr3_aa: CASSRTGDKQPQHF
d_call: NA; clone_size: NA; j_call: TRBJ1-5; v_call: TRBV29-1; cdr3_nt: TGCAGCGTTCTACCGGGACCGGGGTTACCCCAGCATTTT; cdr3_aa: CSVLPGPGLPQHF
d_call: TRBD2; clone_size: NA; j_call: TRBJ2-1; v_call: TRBV7-2; cdr3_nt: TGTGCCAGCAGCTTAGGTCTAGCGGGGATCCCTATCTACAATGAGCAGTTCTTC; cdr3_aa: CASSLGLAGIPIYNEQFF
d_call: NA; clone_size: NA; j_call: TRBJ2-2; v_call: TRBV6-1; cdr3_nt: TGTGCCAGCAGTCTCTTACCTACCTCCACCGGGGAGCTGTTTTTT; cdr3_aa: CASSLLPTSTGELFF
d_call: TRBD1; clone_size: once; j_call: TRBJ1-6; v_call: TRBV2; cdr3_nt: TGTGCCAGCAGCCCGGGACAGAATTATAATTCACCCCTCCACTTT; cdr3_aa: CASSPGQNYNSPLHF
d_call: TRBD2; clone_size: NA; j_call: TRBJ2-3; v_call: TRBV4-2; cdr3_nt: TGTGCCAGCAGCCCGGGTAGCGGGGGGGAGGATACGCAGTATTTT; cdr3_aa: CASSPGSGGEDTQYF
d_call: NA; clone_size: NA; j_call: TRBJ1-3; v_call: TRBV6-1; cdr3_nt: TGTGCCAGCACCCGAACCTTGGTAAACACCATATATTTT; cdr3_aa: CASTRTLVNTIYF
d_call: TRBD1; clone_size: once; j_call: TRBJ1-5; v_call: TRBV2; cdr3_nt: TGTGCCACCGGACAGGGGGCTCATCAGCCCCAGCATTTT; cdr3_aa: CATGQGAHQPQHF
d_call: TRBD2; clone_size: once; j_call: TRBJ2-2; v_call: TRBV5-1; cdr3_nt: TGCGCCAGCAGCTTATCACCAACGGGAGGGCGAACCGGGGAGCTGTTTTTT; cdr3_aa: CASSLSPTGGRTGELFF
d_call: NA; clone_size: NA; j_call: TRBJ2-7; v_call: TRBV5-1; cdr3_nt: TGCGCCAGCAGCACGGGGACACTCTACGAGCAGTACTTC; cdr3_aa: CASSTGTLYEQYF
d_call: TRBD2; clone_size: NA; j_call: TRBJ2-1; v_call: TRBV10-2; cdr3_nt: TGCGCCAGCAGTGTGACTAGCGGGATAGGTAATGAGCAGTTCTTC; cdr3_aa: CASSVTSGIGNEQFF
d_call: NA; clone_size: NA; j_call: TRBJ1-2; v_call: TRBV10-3; cdr3_nt: TGTGCCATCAGTGACCCCGGACAAAGTCATGGCTACACCTTC; cdr3_aa: CAISDPGQSHGYTF
d_call: TRBD2; clone_size: NA; j_call: TRBJ2-2; v_call: TRBV9; cdr3_nt: TGTGCCAGCAGCGTTCGGGAGGGAGGGAACACCGGGGAGCTGTTTTTT; cdr3_aa: CASSVREGGNTGELFF
d_call: NA; clone_size: NA; j_call: TRBJ2-6; v_call: TRBV12-1; cdr3_nt: TGTGCCAGCAGCTTGGACAGTCGAGGGGCCAACGTCCTGACTTTC; cdr3_aa: CASSLDSRGANVLTF
d_call: NA; clone_size: NA; j_call: TRBJ2-7; v_call: TRBV2; cdr3_nt: TGTGCCAGCAGGGAGCTGGTGGGGGCTAGCGTCCTCTACGAGCAGTACTTC; cdr3_aa: CASRELVGASVLYEQYF
d_call: TRBD1; clone_size: NA; j_call: TRBJ1-4; v_call: TRBV5-6; cdr3_nt: TGTGCCAGCAGCTTAAGGGGGCGGGCTGAAAAACTGTTTTTT; cdr3_aa: CASSLRGRAEKLFF
d_call: NA; clone_size: NA; j_call: TRBJ1-1; v_call: TRBV19; cdr3_nt: TGTGCCAGCTCTCGGGGTGGTGACAGCTCGAACACTGAAGCTTTCTTT; cdr3_aa: CASSRGGDSSNTEAFF
d_call: NA; clone_size: once; j_call: TRBJ1-1; v_call: TRBV10-3; cdr3_nt: TGTGCCATCAGTGGGACACTGAACACTGAAGCTTTCTTT; cdr3_aa: CAISGTLNTEAFF
d_call: NA; clone_size: NA; j_call: TRBJ1-3; v_call: TRBV5-3; cdr3_nt: TGTGCCAGAAGCCCGGGGGAGGGTGGCTGTGGAAACACCATATATTTT; cdr3_aa: CARSPGEGGCGNTIYF
d_call: NA; clone_size: NA; j_call: TRBJ2-2; v_call: TRBV6-4; cdr3_nt: TGTGCCAGCAGTATCGAGGCAGGGATAAACACCGGGGAGCTGTTTTTT; cdr3_aa: CASSIEAGINTGELFF
d_call: NA; clone_size: NA; j_call: TRBJ2-6; v_call: TRBV5-1; cdr3_nt: TGCGCCAGCAGCTTGCGGGAGTCTGGGGCCAACGTCCTGACTTTC; cdr3_aa: CASSLRESGANVLTF
d_call: TRBD1; clone_size: NA; j_call: TRBJ2-7; v_call: TRBV2; cdr3_nt: TGTGCCAGCAGTGAAGAGGCGGTCAGGGGGCGCGAGCAGTACTTC; cdr3_aa: CASSEEAVRGREQYF
d_call: NA; clone_size: NA; j_call: TRBJ1-6; v_call: TRBV5-1; cdr3_nt: TGCGCCAGCAGCTTGGACAGGGTTTCCTATAATTCACCCCTCCACTTT; cdr3_aa: CASSLDRVSYNSPLHF
d_call: NA; clone_size: few; j_call: TRBJ2-7; v_call: TRBV11-3; cdr3_nt: TGTGCCAGCAGCGCCCGCGGAACTAGTCCCCACGAGCAGTACTTC; cdr3_aa: CASSARGTSPHEQYF
d_call: NA; clone_size: NA; j_call: TRBJ1-5; v_call: TRBV6-6; cdr3_nt: TGTGCCAGCAGTTACCAGGGGAATCAGCCCCAGCATTTT; cdr3_aa: CASSYQGNQPQHF
d_call: NA; clone_size: NA; j_call: TRBJ1-5; v_call: TRBV19; cdr3_nt: TGTGCCAGTAGCGGACATTTGGGCAATCAGCCCCAGCATTTT; cdr3_aa: CASSGHLGNQPQHF
d_call: NA; clone_size: NA; j_call: TRBJ2-1; v_call: TRBV5-1; cdr3_nt: TGCGCCAGCAGCTCATCGGGGGATGAGCAGTTCTTC; cdr3_aa: CASSSSGDEQFF
d_call: NA; clone_size: NA; j_call: TRBJ1-2; v_call: TRBV19; cdr3_nt: TGTGCCAGTAGTATTAGGGGGGGGCGAACTAACTATGGCTACACCTTC; cdr3_aa: CASSIRGGRTNYGYTF
d_call: TRBD1; clone_size: NA; j_call: TRBJ1-4; v_call: TRBV19; cdr3_nt: TGTGCCAGTAGTAGGGGACAGGGCGCGACTAATGAAAAACTGTTTTTT; cdr3_aa: CASSRGQGATNEKLFF
d_call: TRBD1; clone_size: NA; j_call: TRBJ1-5; v_call: TRBV5-1; cdr3_nt: TGCGCCAGCAGTTTTGGGCCGACAGGGAATCAGCCCCAGCATTTT; cdr3_aa: CASSFGPTGNQPQHF
d_call: TRBD1; clone_size: NA; j_call: TRBJ2-1; v_call: TRBV27; cdr3_nt: TGTGCCAGCAGTTCCAATACAGGGGGCAAGCAGTTCTTC; cdr3_aa: CASSSNTGGKQFF
d_call: TRBD2; clone_size: once; j_call: TRBJ2-7; v_call: TRBV5-6; cdr3_nt: TGTGCCAGCAGCTCATTAGCGGGACGGAGCTCCTACGAGCAGTACTTC; cdr3_aa: CASSSLAGRSSYEQYF
d_call: TRBD2; clone_size: NA; j_call: TRBJ2-5; v_call: TRBV7-3; cdr3_nt: TGTGCCAGCAGCCGAGGACTAGCGGGGAAGGAGACCCAGTACTTC; cdr3_aa: CASSRGLAGKETQYF
d_call: TRBD2; clone_size: NA; j_call: TRBJ2-7; v_call: TRBV29-1; cdr3_nt: TGCAGCGTTGATATCTCCCAGCGGGGCGAGCAGTACTTC; cdr3_aa: CSVDISQRGEQYF
d_call: NA; clone_size: NA; j_call: TRBJ1-1; v_call: TRBV9; cdr3_nt: TGTGCCAGCAACCTGGGGGGAGCGAACACTGAAGCTTTCTTT; cdr3_aa: CASNLGGANTEAFF
d_call: TRBD2; clone_size: NA; j_call: TRBJ2-7; v_call: TRBV19; cdr3_nt: TGTGCCAGTAGCATTGTAGCGGGGTCAGGGTACGAGCAGTACTTC; cdr3_aa: CASSIVAGSGYEQYF
d_call: NA; clone_size: NA; j_call: TRBJ2-7; v_call: TRBV5-4; cdr3_nt: TGTGCCAGCAGCGTACCCGGGACTGCGAACTACGAGCAGTACTTC; cdr3_aa: CASSVPGTANYEQYF
d_call: NA; clone_size: NA; j_call: TRBJ1-1; v_call: TRBV11-1; cdr3_nt: TGTGCCAGCAGGCGGAGTAGGGGAATAGACACTGAAGCTTTCTTT; cdr3_aa: CASRRSRGIDTEAFF
d_call: NA; clone_size: NA; j_call: TRBJ2-2; v_call: TRBV29-1; cdr3_nt: TGCAGCGTCTCTAAACTGGGAACCGGGGAGCTGTTTTTT; cdr3_aa: CSVSKLGTGELFF
d_call: NA; clone_size: NA; j_call: TRBJ2-7; v_call: TRBV18; cdr3_nt: TGTGCCAGCTCATCAGCAGGGTTTTCCTACGAGCAGTACTTC; cdr3_aa: CASSSAGFSYEQYF